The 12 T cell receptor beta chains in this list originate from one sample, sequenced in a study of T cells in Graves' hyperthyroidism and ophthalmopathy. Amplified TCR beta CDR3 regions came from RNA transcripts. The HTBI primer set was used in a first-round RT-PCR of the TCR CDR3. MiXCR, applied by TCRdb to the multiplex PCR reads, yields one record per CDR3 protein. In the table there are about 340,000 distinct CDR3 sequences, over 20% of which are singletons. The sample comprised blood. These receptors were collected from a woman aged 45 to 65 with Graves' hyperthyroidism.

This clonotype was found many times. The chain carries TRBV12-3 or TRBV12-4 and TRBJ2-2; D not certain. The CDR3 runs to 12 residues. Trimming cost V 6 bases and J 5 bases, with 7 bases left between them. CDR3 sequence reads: CASRPLTGELFF. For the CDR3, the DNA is TGTGCCAGCAGACCGCTAACCGGGGAGCTGTTTTTT.

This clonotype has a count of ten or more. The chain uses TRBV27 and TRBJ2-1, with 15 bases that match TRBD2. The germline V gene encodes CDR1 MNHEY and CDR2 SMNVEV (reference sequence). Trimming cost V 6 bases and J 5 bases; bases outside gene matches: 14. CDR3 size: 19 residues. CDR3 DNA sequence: TGTGCCAGCAGCCGGACTAGCGGGAGGGCCCTCCCCTCTGACAATGAGCAGTTCTTC. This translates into CASSRTSGRALPSDNEQFF.

Here the CDR3 reads CASRRRSGSGATQYF. CDR3 in DNA: TGTGCCAGCAGGCGCCGTAGCGGGAGTGGTGCGACCCAGTACTTC. V is TRBV7-2 and J is TRBJ2-5; 9 bases agree with TRBD2. The CDR3 consists of 15 residues. Germline trimming cut 6 bases from V and 7 bases from J; bases unmatched to any gene: 12. Per germline, CDR1 SGHTA and CDR2 FQGNSA.

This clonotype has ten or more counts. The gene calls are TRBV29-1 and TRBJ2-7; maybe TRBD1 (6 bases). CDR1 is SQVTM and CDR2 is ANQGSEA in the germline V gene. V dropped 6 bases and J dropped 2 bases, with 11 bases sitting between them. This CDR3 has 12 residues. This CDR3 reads CSVSQGTYEQYF. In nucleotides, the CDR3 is TGCAGCGTCTCACAGGGAACCTACGAGCAGTACTTC.

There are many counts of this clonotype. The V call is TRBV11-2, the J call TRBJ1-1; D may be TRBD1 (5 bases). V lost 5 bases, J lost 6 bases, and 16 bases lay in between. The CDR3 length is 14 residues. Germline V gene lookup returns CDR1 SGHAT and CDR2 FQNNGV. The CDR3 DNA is TGTGCCAGCAGCCCCGGCCGGACAACCGCTGAAGCTTTCTTT. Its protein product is CASSPGRTTAEAFF.

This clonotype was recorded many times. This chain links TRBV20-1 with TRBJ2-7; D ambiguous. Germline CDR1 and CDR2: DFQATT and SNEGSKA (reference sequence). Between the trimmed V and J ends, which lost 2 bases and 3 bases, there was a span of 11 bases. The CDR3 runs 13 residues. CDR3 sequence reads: CSARSGSHYEQYF. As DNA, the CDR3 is TGCAGTGCTAGATCCGGGTCGCACTACGAGCAGTACTTC.

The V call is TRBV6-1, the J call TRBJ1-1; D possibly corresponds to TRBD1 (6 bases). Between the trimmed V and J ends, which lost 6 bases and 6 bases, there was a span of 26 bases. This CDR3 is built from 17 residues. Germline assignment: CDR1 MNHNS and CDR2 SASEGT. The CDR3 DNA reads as TGTGCCAGCAGCCTCTTTCGGGACACTTCTATAGGTGCTGAAGCTTTCTTT. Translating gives CASSLFRDTSIGAEAFF.

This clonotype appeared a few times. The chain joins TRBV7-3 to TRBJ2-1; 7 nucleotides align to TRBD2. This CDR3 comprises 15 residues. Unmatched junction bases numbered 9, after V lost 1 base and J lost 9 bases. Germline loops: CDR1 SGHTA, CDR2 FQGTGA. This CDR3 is CASSLSSPSGFEQFF. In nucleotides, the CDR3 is TGTGCCAGCAGCTTAAGTTCGCCTAGCGGATTTGAGCAGTTCTTC.

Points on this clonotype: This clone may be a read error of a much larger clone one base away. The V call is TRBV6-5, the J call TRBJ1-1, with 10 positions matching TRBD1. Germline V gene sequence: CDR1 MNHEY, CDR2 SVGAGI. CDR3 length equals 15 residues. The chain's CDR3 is CASSSGQGFSAEASF. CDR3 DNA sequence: TGTGCCAGCAGTTCGGGACAGGGGTTCAGCGCTGAAGCTTCCTTT.

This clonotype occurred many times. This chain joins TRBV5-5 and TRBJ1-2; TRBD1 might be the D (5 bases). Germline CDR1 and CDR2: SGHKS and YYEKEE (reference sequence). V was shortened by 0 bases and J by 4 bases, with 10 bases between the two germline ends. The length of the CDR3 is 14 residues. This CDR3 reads CASSLGDVGYGYTF. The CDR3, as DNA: TGTGCCAGCAGCTTGGGGGACGTAGGCTATGGCTACACCTTC.

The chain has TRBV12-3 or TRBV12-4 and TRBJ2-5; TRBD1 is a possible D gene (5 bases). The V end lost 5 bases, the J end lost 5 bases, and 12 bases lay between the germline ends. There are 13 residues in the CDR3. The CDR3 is CASSPDSWETQYF. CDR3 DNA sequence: TGTGCCAGCAGTCCAGACAGTTGGGAGACCCAGTACTTC.

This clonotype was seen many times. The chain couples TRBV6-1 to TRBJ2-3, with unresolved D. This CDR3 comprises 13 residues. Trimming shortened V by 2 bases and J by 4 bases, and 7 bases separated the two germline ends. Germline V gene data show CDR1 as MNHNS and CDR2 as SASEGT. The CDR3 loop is CASSEFAPDTQYF. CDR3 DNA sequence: TGTGCCAGCAGTGAATTCGCGCCAGATACGCAGTATTTT.